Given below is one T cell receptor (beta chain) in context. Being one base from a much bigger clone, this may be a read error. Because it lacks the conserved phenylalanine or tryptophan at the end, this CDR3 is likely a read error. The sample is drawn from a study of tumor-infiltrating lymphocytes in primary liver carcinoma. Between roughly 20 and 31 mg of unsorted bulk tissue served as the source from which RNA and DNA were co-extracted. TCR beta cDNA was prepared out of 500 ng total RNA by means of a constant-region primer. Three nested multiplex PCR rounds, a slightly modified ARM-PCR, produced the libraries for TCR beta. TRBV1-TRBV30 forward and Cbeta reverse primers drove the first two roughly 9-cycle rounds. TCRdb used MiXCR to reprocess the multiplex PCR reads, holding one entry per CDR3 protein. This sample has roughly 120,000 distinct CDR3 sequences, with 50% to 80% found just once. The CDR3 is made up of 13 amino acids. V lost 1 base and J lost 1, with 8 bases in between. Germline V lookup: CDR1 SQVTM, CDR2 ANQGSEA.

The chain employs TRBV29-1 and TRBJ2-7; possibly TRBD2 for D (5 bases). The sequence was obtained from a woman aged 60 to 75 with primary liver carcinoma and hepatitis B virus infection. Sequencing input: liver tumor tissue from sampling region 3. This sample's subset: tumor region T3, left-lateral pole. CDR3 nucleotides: TGCAGCGTTGAAGTGGGCGGGTCCTACGAGCAGTACCTC. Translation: CSVEVGGSYEQYL.